The entry below describes one T cell receptor beta chain. The antigen remains unidentified. TCRdb's copy holds only in-frame clones and misses some; the assay was immunoSEQ multiplex PCR. The sample lists some 130,000 clones; about 82% were seen once. Germline trimming cut 3 bases from V and 2 bases from J; bases unmatched to any gene: 9. The CDR3 is made up of 17 amino acids. Germline V gene lookup returns CDR1 SGDLS and CDR2 YYNGEE. The data stem from a study of T cell responses to AZD1222 COVID-19 vaccine. Overall study results and limits: Sampled repertoires all dated from after the peak T cell response. Females made up more of the donors, who were largely white British, and clonal diversity may have come out too low.

The origin of this receptor is an adult who received the MenACWY meningococcal vaccine as a control. The input for sequencing was peripheral blood, taken 28 days after the second dose of the MenACWY control vaccine. This chain uses TRBV9 with TRBJ2-3; TRBD2 agrees at 10 bases. The CDR3: CASSELPTSGFTDTQYF. As DNA, the CDR3 is TGTGCCAGCAGCGAACTCCCGACTAGCGGGTTCACAGATACGCAGTATTTT.